This TCR beta chain stems from a study of patients and donors after allogeneic stem cell transplantation. The CDR3 is 15 residues long. V was shortened by 6 bases and J by 4 bases, with 16 bases between the two germline ends. Germline values: CDR1 MGHRA, CDR2 YSYEKL. MiXCR was run by TCRdb on the RT-PCR reads, yielding one entry per CDR3 protein. This table has some 960,000 distinct CDR3 sequences, roughly 18% appearing once. The gene calls are TRBV4-1 and TRBJ1-3; possible D gene TRBD1, 5 bases. The sequenced sample consisted of blood, either unsorted or a sorted T cell fraction (not recorded which). This TCR was recovered from a human donor who was either an allogeneic HSCT recipient or a stem cell or donor lymphocyte infusion donor (not recorded which). It is not recorded whose cells these are; they may come from a transplant donor. The CDR3 region has the DNA TGCGCCAGCAGTCCAATCGGGGCGCAAGGAAACACCATATATTTT. Translation: CASSPIGAQGNTIYF.